The entry below describes one T cell receptor beta chain. Its target is unknown. This sample is part of a study of CD8+ T cells in alopecia areata. Investigators isolated RNA and reverse transcribed it into cDNA to act as the sequencing template. Assay: immunoSEQ multiplex PCR; the TCRdb copy retains only in-frame clones and omits some. This repertoire shows around 120,000 clones, around 50% found once; its top ten account for roughly a tenth. General observations from the study: In lesional scalp, particularly from alopecia totalis/universalis, clonality was higher than in normal scalp.

V was cut by 0 bases and J by 3 bases, with 12 bases left in between. CDR1 and CDR2 (germline): SGHAT, FQNNGV. The CDR3 runs 15 residues. Lesional scalp punch biopsies and peripheral blood were collected from alopecia areata patients. The clonotype originates from a human donor with alopecia areata. The chain uses TRBV11-2 and TRBJ2-7, with D perhaps TRBD2 (6 bases). The sequenced sample was NKG2D-low CD8+ T cells sorted from blood. CDR3 in DNA: TGTGCCAGCAGCTTAGATAGTAGCGGATACTACGAGCAGTACTTC. Amino acids: CASSLDSSGYYEQYF.